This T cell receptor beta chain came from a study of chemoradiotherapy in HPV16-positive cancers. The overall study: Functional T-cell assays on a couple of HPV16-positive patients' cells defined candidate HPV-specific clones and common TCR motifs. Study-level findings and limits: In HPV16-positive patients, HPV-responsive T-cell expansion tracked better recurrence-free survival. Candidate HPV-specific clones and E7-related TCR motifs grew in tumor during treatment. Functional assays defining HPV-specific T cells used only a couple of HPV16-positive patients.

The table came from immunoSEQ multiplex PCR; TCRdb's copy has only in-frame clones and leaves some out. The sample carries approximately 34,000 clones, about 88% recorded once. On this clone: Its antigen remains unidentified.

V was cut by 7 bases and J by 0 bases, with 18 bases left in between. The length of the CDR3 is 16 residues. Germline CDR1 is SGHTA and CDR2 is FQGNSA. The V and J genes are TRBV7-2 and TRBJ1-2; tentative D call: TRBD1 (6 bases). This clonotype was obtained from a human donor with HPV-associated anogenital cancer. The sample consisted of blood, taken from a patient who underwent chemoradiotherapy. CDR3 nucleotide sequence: TGTGCCAGCACCCACTTTCCGGGGGCAGCTAACTATGGCTACACCTTC. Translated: CASTHFPGAANYGYTF.